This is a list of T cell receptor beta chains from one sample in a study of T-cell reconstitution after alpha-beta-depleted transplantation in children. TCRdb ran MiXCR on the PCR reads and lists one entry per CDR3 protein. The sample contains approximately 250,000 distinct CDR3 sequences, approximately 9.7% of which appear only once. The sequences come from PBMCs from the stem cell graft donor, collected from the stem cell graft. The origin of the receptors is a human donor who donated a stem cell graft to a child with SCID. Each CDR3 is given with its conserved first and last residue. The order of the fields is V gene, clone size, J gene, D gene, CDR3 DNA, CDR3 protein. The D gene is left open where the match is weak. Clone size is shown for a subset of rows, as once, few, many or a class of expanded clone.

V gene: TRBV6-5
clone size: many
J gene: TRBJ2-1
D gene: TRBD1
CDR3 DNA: TGTGCCAGCAGTTACCGCCCCTTGGGACAGGGGGCTCGAAATGAGCAGTTCTTC
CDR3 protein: CASSYRPLGQGARNEQFF

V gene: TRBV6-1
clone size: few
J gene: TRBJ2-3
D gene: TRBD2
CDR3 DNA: TGTGCCAGCGCGGGCGGGGGGGCTGGAGATACGCAGTATTTT
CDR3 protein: CASAGGGAGDTQYF

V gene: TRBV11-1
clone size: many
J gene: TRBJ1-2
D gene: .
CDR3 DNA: TGTGCCAGCAGCTTAGAGGTTGGGGACTTTGCGGGGTCGGGCTATGGCTACACCTTC
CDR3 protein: CASSLEVGDFAGSGYGYTF

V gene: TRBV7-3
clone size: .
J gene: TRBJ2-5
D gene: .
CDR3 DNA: TGTGCCAGCAGCTTAAAGGGCGGGTCACAAGAGACCCAGTACTTC
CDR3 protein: CASSLKGGSQETQYF

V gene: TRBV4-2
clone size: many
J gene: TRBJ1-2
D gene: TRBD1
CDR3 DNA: TGTGCCAGCAGCCAAGCACAGGGGAACTATGGCTACACCTTC
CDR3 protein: CASSQAQGNYGYTF

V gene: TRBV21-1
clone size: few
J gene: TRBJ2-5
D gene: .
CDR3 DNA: TGTGCCAGCAGCAAAGAGGACCGACCCCCGAAACAAGAGACCCAGTACTTC
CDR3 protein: CASSKEDRPPKQETQYF

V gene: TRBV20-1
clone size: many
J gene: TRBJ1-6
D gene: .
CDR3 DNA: TGCAGTGCTAGGGAGGGGACGCTTGCTTCACCCCTCCACTTT
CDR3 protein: CSAREGTLASPLHF

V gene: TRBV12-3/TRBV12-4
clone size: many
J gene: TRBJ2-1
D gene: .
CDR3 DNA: TGTGCCAGCAGCCAAGAGGGGGGGCCCGGGTCCGATCTGTTCTTC
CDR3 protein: CASSQEGGPGSDLFF

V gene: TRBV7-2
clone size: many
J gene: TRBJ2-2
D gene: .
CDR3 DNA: TGTGCCAGCAGCACGCGGGACACGACTACCGGGGAGCTGTTTTTT
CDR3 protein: CASSTRDTTTGELFF

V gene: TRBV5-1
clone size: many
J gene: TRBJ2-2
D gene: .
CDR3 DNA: TGCGCCAGCCCCATGGACACCGGGGAGCTGTTTTTT
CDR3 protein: CASPMDTGELFF

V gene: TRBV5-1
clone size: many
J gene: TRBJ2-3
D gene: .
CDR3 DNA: TGCGCCAGCAGCAAGTATAGGGAGGACACAGATACGCAGTATTTT
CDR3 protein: CASSKYREDTDTQYF